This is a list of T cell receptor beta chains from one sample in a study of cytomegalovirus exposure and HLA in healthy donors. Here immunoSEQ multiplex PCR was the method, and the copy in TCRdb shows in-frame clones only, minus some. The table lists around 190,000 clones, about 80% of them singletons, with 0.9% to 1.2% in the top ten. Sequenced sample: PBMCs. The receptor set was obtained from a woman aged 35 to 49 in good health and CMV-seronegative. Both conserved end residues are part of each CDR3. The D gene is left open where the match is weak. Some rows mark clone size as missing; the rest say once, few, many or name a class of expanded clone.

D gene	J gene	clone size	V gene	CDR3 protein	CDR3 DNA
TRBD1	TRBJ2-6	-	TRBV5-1	CASSLYFTGQGNSGANVLTF	TGCGCCAGCAGCCTCTATTTCACTGGACAGGGAAACTCTGGGGCCAACGTCCTGACTTTC
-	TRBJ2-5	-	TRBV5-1	CASSSDLTNQETQYF	TGCGCCAGCAGCTCGGACTTAACTAACCAAGAGACCCAGTACTTC
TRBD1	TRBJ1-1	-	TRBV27	CASSGGTANTEAFF	TGTGCCAGCAGTGGGGGGACAGCGAACACTGAAGCTTTCTTT
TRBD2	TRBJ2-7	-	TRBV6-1	CASSEELASGRRRYF	TGTGCCAGCAGTGAAGAATTGGCTAGCGGGAGGAGGCGGTACTTC
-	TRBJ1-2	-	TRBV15	CATSPDGQGFYGYTF	TGTGCCACCAGCCCCGACGGGCAGGGGTTCTATGGCTACACCTTC
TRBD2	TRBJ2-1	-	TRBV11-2	CASSSPTSGGRNEQFF	TGTGCCAGCAGCTCCCCGACTAGCGGAGGAAGAAATGAGCAGTTCTTC
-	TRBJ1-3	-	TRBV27	CATFSGNTIYF	TGTGCCACCTTCTCTGGAAACACCATATATTTT
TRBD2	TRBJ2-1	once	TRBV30	CAWSSSYSSGTYNEQFF	TGTGCCTGGAGTTCCTCCTACTCTAGCGGAACCTACAATGAGCAGTTCTTC
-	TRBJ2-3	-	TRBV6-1	CASSPSLNTQYF	TGTGCCAGCAGCCCGAGTTTAAATACGCAGTATTTT
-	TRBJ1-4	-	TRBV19	CASSIDRVDFGETNEKLFF	TGTGCCAGTAGTATAGATCGGGTGGATTTCGGAGAGACTAATGAAAAACTGTTTTTT
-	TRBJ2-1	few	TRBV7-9	CASSFQGPYNEQFF	TGTGCCAGCAGCTTTCAGGGGCCCTACAATGAGCAGTTCTTC
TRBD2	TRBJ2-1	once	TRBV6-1	CAISFGRVNEQFF	TGTGCCATCTCCTTCGGGAGGGTGAATGAGCAGTTCTTC
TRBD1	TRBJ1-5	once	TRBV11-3	CASSPNPIGTGGNQPQHF	TGTGCCAGCAGCCCCAATCCTATCGGGACAGGGGGCAATCAGCCCCAGCATTTT
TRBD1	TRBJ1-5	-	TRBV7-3	CASSSTGRRNQPQHF	TGTGCCAGCAGCTCGACAGGGCGGCGCAATCAGCCCCAGCATTTT
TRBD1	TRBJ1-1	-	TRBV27	CASSRRGKNTEAFF	TGTGCCAGCAGCCGCAGGGGGAAGAACACTGAAGCTTTCTTT
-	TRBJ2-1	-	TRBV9	CASSVWQNPYNEQFF	TGTGCCAGCAGCGTATGGCAGAACCCCTACAATGAGCAGTTCTTC
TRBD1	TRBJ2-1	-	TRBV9	CASSVTGEEYNEQFF	TGTGCCAGCAGCGTGACAGGGGAAGAGTACAATGAGCAGTTCTTC
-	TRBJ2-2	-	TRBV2	CASSSRLGNTGELFF	TGTGCCAGCAGTTCCCGACTAGGGAACACCGGGGAGCTGTTTTTT
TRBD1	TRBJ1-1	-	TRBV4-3	CASSQDRDSLPEAFF	TGCGCCAGCAGCCAAGATCGGGACAGCCTCCCTGAAGCTTTCTTT
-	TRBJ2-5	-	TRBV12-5	CASGSGQGRQETQYF	TGTGCTAGTGGTTCAGGGCAGGGGCGCCAAGAGACCCAGTACTTC
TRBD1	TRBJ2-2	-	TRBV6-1	CASKKTGGSGGELFF	TGTGCCAGCAAAAAGACAGGGGGATCGGGCGGGGAGCTGTTTTTT
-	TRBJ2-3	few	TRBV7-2	CASSVLGDSTDTQYF	TGTGCCAGCAGCGTCCTTGGGGACTCCACAGATACGCAGTATTTT
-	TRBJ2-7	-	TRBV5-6	CASSVYGGPIYEQYF	TGTGCCAGCAGCGTTTACGGGGGGCCTATCTACGAGCAGTACTTC
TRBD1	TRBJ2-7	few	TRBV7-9	CASSPPRGTGMYEQYF	TGTGCCAGCAGCCCGCCGAGGGGGACAGGGATGTACGAGCAGTACTTC
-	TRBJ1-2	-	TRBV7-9	CASAGDNYGYTF	TGTGCCAGCGCCGGGGATAACTATGGCTACACCTTC
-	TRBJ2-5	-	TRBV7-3	CASSPGSGQETQYF	TGTGCCAGCAGCCCGGGGAGTGGACAAGAGACCCAGTACTTC
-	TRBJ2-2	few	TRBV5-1	CASSADPSSTGELFF	TGCGCCAGCAGTGCGGACCCTAGCAGCACCGGGGAGCTGTTTTTT
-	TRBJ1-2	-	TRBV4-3	CASSQDRTGNYGYTF	TGCGCCAGCAGCCAAGATCGAACAGGGAACTATGGCTACACCTTC
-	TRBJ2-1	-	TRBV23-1	CASRPSRGVNEQFF	TGCGCCAGCAGGCCGAGCAGGGGGGTGAATGAGCAGTTCTTC
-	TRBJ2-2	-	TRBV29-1	CSGRQTPNTGELFF	TGCAGCGGCCGACAGACCCCGAACACCGGGGAGCTGTTTTTT
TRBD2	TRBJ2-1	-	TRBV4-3	CASSTGLAIGSEQFF	TGCGCCAGCAGCACTGGACTAGCGATCGGATCTGAGCAGTTCTTC
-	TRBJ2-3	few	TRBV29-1	CSVVLVSGGTQYF	TGCAGCGTTGTCCTTGTCTCCGGCGGTACGCAGTATTTT
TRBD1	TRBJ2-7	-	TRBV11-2	CASSLGQGNYEQYF	TGTGCCAGCAGCTTAGGACAGGGCAACTACGAGCAGTACTTC
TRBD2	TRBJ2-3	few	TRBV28	CASIAGTTDTQYF	TGTGCCAGCATAGCGGGAACCACAGATACGCAGTATTTT
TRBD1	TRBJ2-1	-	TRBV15	CATSHPGQLNNEQFF	TGTGCCACCAGCCATCCGGGACAGTTAAACAATGAGCAGTTCTTC
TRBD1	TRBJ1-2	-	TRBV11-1	CASSLYRGLGNYGYTF	TGTGCCAGCAGCCTATACAGGGGGCTCGGTAACTATGGCTACACCTTC
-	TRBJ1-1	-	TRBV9	CASSATDSTLEAFF	TGTGCCAGCAGCGCCACAGACAGTACCCTTGAAGCTTTCTTT
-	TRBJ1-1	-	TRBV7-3	CASSLNVRTEAFF	TGTGCCAGCAGCTTAAATGTGCGGACTGAAGCTTTCTTT
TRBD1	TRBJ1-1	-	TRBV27	CASSDRGNTEAFF	TGTGCCAGCAGCGACAGGGGGAACACTGAAGCTTTCTTT
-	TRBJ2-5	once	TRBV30	CAWASREETQYF	TGTGCCTGGGCGTCCAGGGAAGAGACCCAGTACTTC
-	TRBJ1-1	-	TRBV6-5	CASSISGWDTEAFF	TGTGCCAGCAGTATTTCAGGGTGGGACACTGAAGCTTTCTTT
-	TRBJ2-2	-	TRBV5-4	CASSLRGITGELFF	TGTGCCAGCAGCTTAAGGGGGATCACCGGGGAGCTGTTTTTT
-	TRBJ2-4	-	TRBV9	CASSGRQSEDIQYF	TGTGCCAGCAGCGGGAGACAGTCTGAGGACATTCAGTACTTC
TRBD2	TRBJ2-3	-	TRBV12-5	CASGQLAAPTDTQYF	TGTGCTAGTGGACAACTAGCGGCCCCCACAGATACGCAGTATTTT